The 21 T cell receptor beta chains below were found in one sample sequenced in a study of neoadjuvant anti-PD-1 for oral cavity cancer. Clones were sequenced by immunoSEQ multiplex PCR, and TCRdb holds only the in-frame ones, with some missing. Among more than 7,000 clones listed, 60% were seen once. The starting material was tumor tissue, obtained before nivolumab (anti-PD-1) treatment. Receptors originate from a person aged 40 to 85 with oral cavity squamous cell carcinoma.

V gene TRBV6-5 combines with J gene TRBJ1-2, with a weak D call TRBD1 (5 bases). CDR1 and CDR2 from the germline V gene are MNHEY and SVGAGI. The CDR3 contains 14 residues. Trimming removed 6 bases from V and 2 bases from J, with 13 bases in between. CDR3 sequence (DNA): TGTGCCAGCAGAGCCCAAAGGGGAAACTATGGCTACACCTTC. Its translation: CASRAQRGNYGYTF.

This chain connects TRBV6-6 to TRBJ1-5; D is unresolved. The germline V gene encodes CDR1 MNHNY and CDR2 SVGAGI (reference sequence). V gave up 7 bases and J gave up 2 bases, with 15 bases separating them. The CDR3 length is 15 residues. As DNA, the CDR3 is TGTGCCAGCAACTCAGTTTTGGTGGGCAATCAGCCCCAGCATTTT. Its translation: CASNSVLVGNQPQHF.

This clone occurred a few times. The CDR3 spells CASSFPQSPYGYTF. CDR3 nucleotides: TGTGCCAGCAGCTTCCCGCAATCCCCTTATGGCTACACCTTC. The V gene is TRBV11-2, the J gene TRBJ1-2; D uncertain. V lost 3 bases and J lost 5, with 13 bases in between. Germline CDR1 and CDR2: SGHAT and FQNNGV. The CDR3 has 14 amino acids.

This chain's CDR3 is CASSHREGQPQHF. CDR3 nucleotides: TGTGCCAGTAGTCACAGGGAGGGTCAGCCCCAGCATTTT. The V call is TRBV19, the J call TRBJ1-5, with a tentative D call TRBD1 (6 bases). Per the germline V gene, CDR1 is LNHDA and CDR2 is SQIVND (reference sequence). V was trimmed by 5 bases and J by 6 bases, leaving 11 bases between them. The CDR3 loop spans 13 amino acids.

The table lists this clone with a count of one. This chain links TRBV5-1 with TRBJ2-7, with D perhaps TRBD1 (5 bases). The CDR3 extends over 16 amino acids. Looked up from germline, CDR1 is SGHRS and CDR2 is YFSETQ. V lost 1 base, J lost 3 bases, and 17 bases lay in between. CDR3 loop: CASSLNPTERFYEQYF. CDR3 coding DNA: TGCGCCAGCAGCTTGAATCCGACAGAGAGATTCTACGAGCAGTACTTC.

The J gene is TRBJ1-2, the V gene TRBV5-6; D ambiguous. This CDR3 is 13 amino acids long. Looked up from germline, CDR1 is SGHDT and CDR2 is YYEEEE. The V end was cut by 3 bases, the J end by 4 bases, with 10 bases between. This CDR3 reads CASSSGQFYGYTF. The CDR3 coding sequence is TGTGCCAGCAGCTCTGGTCAGTTCTATGGCTACACCTTC.

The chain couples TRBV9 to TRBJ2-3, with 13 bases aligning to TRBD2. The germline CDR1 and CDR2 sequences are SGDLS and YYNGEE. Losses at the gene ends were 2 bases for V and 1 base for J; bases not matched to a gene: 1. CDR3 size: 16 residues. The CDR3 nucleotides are TGTGCCAGCAGCGTCGGACTAGCGGGGGGCACAGATACGCAGTATTTT. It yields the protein CASSVGLAGGTDTQYF.

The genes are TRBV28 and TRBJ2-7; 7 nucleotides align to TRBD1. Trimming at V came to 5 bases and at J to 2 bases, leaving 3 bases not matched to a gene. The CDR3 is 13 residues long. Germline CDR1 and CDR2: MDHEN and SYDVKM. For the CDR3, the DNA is TGTGCCAGCAGTGACAGGGACCCCTACGAGCAGTACTTC. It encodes CASSDRDPYEQYF.

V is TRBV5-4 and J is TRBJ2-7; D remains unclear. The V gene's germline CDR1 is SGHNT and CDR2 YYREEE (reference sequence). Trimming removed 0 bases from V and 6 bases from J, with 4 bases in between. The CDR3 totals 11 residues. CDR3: CASSLEGEQYF. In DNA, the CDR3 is TGTGCCAGCAGCTTGGAAGGCGAGCAGTACTTC.

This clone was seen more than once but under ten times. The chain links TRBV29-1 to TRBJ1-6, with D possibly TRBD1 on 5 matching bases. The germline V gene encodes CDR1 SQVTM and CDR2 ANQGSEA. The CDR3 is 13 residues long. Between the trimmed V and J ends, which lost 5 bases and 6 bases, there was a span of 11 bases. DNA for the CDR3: TGCAGCGTTCGGGACGGCTTTAATTCACCCCTCCACTTT. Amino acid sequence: CSVRDGFNSPLHF.

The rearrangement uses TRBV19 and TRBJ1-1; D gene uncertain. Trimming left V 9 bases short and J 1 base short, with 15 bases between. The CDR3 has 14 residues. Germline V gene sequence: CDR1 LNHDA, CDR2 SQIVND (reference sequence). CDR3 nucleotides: TGTGCCAGCGGGTCCAGCAGGTCGAACACTGAAGCTTTCTTT. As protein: CASGSSRSNTEAFF.

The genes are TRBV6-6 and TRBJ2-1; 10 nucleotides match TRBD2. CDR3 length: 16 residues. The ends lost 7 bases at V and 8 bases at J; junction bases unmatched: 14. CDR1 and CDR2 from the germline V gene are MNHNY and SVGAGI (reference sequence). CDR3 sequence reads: CASNGGRLAGGDEQFF. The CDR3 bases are TGTGCCAGCAACGGGGGGAGACTAGCGGGCGGCGATGAGCAGTTCTTC.

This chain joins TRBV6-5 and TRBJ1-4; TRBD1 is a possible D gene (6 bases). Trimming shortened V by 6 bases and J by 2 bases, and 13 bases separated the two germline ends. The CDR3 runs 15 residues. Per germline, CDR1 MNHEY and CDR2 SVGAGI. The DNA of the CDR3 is TGTGCCAGCAGCCTGCACAGGGCTACTAATGAAAAACTGTTTTTT. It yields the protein CASSLHRATNEKLFF.

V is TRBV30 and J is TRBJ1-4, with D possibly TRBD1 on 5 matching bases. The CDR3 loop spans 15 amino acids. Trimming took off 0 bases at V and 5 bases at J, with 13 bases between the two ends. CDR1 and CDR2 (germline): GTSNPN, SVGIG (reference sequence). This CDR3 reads CAWSVRRGGNEKLFF. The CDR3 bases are TGTGCCTGGAGTGTACGGCGTGGGGGGAATGAAAAACTGTTTTTT.

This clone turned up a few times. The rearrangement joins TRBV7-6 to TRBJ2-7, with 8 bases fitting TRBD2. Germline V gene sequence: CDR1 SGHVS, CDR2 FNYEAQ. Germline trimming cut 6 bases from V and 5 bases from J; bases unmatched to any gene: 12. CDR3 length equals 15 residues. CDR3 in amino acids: CASSSAGGEGHEQYF. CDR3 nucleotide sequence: TGTGCCAGCAGTTCCGCGGGGGGAGAGGGCCACGAGCAGTACTTC.

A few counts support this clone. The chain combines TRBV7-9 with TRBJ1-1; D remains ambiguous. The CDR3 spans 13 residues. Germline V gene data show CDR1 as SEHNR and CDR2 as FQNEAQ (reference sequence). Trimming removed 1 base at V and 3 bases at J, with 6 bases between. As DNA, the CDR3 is TGTGCCAGCAGCTTAGGCGGTGACACTGAAGCTTTCTTT. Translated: CASSLGGDTEAFF.

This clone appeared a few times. CDR3 nucleotides: TGCGCCAGCAGCTTGCAGTGGTCTTCTGGGGCCAACGTCCTGACTTTC. Its protein is CASSLQWSSGANVLTF. The chain recombines TRBV5-1 with TRBJ2-6; D is unclear. CDR1 and CDR2 (germline): SGHRS, YFSETQ. With 1 base removed from V and 1 base from J, the gap between germline ends came to 9 bases. This CDR3 has 16 residues.

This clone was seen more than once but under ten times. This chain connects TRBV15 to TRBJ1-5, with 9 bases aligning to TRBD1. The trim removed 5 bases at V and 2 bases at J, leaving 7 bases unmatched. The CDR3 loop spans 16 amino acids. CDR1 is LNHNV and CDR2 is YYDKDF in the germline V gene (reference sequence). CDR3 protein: CATSPGTGRGNQPQHF. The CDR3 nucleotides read TGTGCCACCAGCCCAGGGACAGGGAGGGGCAATCAGCCCCAGCATTTT.

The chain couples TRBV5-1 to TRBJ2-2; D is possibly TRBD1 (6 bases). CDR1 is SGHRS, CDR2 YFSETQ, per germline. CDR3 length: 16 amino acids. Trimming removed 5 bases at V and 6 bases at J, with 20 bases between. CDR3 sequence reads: CASRGAPAGVAGELFF. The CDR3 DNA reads TGCGCCAGCAGAGGGGCCCCGGCAGGGGTGGCCGGGGAGCTGTTTTTT.

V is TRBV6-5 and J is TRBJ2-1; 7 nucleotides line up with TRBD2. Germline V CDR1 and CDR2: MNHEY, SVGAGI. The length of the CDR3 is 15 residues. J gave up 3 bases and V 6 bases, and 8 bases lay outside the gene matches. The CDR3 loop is CASRGLAELYNEQFF. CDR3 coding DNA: TGTGCCAGCAGGGGGCTAGCGGAACTCTACAATGAGCAGTTCTTC.

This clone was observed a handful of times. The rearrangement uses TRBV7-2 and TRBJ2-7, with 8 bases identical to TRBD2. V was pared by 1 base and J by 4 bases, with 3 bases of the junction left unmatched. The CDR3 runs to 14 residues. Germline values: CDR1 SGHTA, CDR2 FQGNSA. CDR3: CASSLDPSGYEQYF. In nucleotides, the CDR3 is TGTGCCAGCAGCTTAGATCCTAGCGGGTACGAGCAGTACTTC.